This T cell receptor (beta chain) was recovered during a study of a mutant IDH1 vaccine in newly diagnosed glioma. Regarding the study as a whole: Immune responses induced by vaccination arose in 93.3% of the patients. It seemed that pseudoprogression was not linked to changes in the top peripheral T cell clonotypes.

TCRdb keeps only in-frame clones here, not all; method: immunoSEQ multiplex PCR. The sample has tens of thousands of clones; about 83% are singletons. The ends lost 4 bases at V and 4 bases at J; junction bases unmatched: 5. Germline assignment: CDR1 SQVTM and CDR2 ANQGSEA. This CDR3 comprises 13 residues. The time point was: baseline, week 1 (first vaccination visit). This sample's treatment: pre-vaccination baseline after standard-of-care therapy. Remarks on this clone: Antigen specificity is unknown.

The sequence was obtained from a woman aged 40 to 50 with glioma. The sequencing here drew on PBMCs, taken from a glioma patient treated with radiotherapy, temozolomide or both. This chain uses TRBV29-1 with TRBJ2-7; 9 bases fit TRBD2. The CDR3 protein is CSVGSGGVYEQYF. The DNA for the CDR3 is TGCAGCGTTGGTAGCGGGGGTGTTTACGAGCAGTACTTC.